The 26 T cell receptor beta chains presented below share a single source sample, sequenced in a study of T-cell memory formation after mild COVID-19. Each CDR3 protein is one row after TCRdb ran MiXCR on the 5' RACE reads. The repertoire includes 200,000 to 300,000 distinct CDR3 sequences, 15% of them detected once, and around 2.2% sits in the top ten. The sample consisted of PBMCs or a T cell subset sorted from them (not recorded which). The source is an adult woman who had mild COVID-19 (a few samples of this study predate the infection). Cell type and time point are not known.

CDR3 amino acids: CASRQRQGYSPLHF. The CDR3 DNA is TGTGCCAGCAGACAAAGACAGGGATATTCACCCCTCCACTTT. The rearrangement links TRBV27 to TRBJ1-6; TRBD1 matches 7 bases. V lost 6 bases to trimming and J lost 8 bases; unmatched junction nucleotides: 7. Germline loops: CDR1 MNHEY, CDR2 SMNVEV (reference sequence). The CDR3 consists of 14 residues.

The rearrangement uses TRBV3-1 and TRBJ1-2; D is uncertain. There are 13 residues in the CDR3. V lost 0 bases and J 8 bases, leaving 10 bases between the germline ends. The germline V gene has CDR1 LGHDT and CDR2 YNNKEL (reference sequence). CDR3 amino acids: CASSQEGRVGYTF. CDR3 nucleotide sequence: TGTGCCAGCAGCCAAGAAGGCCGTGTGGGCTACACCTTC.

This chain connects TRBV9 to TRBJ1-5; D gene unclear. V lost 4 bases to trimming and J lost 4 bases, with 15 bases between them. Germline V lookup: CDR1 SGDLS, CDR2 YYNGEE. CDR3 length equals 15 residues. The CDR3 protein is CASSPSSTANQPQHF. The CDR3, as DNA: TGTGCCAGCAGCCCCAGTAGTACTGCTAATCAGCCCCAGCATTTT.

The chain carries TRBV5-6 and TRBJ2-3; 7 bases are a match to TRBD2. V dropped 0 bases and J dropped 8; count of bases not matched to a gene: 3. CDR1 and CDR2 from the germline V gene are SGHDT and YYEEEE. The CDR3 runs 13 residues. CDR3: CASSLDIAGTQYF. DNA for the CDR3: TGTGCCAGCAGCTTGGATATAGCGGGTACGCAGTATTTT. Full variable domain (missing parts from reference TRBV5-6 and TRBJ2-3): DAGVTQSPTHLIKTRGQQVTLRCSPKSGHDTVSWYQQALGQGPQFIFQYYEEEERQRGNFPDRFSGHQFPNYSSELNVNALLLGDSALYLCASSLDIAGTQYFGPGTRLTVL.

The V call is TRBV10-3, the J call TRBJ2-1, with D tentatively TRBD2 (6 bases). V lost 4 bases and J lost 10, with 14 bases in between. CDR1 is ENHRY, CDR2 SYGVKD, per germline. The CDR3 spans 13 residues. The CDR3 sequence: CAISGTLEGEQFF. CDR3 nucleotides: TGTGCCATCAGTGGAACTCTGGAGGGGGAGCAGTTCTTC.

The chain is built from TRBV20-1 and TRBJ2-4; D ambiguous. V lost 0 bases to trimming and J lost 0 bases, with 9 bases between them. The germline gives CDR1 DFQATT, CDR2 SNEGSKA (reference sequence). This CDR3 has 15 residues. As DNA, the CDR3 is TGCAGTGCTAGAGACCCCAGAGTAGCCAAAAACATTCAGTACTTC. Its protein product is CSARDPRVAKNIQYF.

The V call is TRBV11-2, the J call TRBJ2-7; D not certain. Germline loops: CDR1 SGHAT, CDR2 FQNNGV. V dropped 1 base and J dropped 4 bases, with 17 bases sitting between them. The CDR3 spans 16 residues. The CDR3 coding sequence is TGTGCCAGCAGCTTAGGCCTCTTCCTGGACGGTTACGAGCAGTACTTC. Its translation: CASSLGLFLDGYEQYF.

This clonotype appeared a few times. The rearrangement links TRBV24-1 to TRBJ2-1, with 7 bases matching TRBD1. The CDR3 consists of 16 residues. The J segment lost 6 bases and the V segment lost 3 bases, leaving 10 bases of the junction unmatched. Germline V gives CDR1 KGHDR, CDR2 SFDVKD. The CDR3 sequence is CATSDPRQGSINEQFF. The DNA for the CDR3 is TGTGCCACCAGTGATCCCCGACAGGGAAGTATCAATGAGCAGTTCTTC.

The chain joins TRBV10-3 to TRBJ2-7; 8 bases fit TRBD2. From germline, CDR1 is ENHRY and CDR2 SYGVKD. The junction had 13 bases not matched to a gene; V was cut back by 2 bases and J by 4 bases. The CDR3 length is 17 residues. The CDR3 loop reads CAISELKFTSGTYEQYF. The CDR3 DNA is TGTGCCATCAGTGAGCTAAAATTCACTAGCGGAACTTACGAGCAGTACTTC.

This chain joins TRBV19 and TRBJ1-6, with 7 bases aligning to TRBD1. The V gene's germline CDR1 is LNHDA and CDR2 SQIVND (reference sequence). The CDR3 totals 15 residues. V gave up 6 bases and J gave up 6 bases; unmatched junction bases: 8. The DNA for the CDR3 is TGTGCCAGTAGGACCGGGACAGAACCTAATTCACCCCTCCACTTT. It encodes CASRTGTEPNSPLHF. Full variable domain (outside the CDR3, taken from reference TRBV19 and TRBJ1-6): DGGITQSPKYLFRKEGQNVTLSCEQNLNHDAMYWYRQDPGQGLRLIYYSQIVNDFQKGDIAEGYSVSREKKESFPLTVTSAQKNPTAFYLCASRTGTEPNSPLHFGNGTRLTVT.

CDR3 protein: CASSPPLGETQYF. The CDR3 coding sequence is TGTGCCAGCAGCCCCCCCCTTGGAGAGACCCAGTACTTC. The chain links TRBV7-9 to TRBJ2-5; D remains ambiguous. In germline, CDR1 is SEHNR, CDR2 FQNEAQ (reference sequence). The CDR3 totals 13 residues. Trimming removed 5 bases from V and 4 bases from J, with 11 bases in between.

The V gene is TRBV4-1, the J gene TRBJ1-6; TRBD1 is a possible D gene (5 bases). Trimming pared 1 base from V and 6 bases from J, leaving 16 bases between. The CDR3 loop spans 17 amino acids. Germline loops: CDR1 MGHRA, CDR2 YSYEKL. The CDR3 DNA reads TGCGCCAGCAGCCAAGCCGACCGGGCAGGGATTAATTCACCCCTCCACTTT. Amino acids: CASSQADRAGINSPLHF.

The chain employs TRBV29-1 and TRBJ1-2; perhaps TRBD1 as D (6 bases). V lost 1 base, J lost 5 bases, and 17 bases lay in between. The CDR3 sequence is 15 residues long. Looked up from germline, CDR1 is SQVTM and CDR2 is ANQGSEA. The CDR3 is CSVEGRGPEGYGYTF. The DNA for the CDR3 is TGCAGCGTTGAAGGCAGGGGCCCGGAAGGGTATGGCTACACCTTC.

CDR3 DNA sequence: TGTGCCAGCAGCCAGCCTAGACTAGCGGGAGCCAATGAGCAGTTCTTC. This encodes CASSQPRLAGANEQFF. The chain carries TRBV3-1 and TRBJ2-1; 12 bases fit TRBD2. V was pared by 3 bases and J by 6 bases, with 6 bases of the junction left unmatched. The CDR3 covers 16 residues. Germline assignment: CDR1 LGHDT and CDR2 YNNKEL (reference sequence).

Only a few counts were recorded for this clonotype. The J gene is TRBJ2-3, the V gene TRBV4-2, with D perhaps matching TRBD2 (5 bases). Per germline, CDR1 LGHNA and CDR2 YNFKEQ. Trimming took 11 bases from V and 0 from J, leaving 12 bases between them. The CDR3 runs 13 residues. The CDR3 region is CAAGVASTDTQYF. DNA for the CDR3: TGTGCCGCCGGGGTAGCGAGCACAGATACGCAGTATTTT.

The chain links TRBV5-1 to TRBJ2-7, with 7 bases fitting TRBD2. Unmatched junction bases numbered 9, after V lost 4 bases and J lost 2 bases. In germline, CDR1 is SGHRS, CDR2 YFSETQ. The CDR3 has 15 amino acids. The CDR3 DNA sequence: TGCGCCAGCAGCCGTGGGGGGGAAGGGGCCTACGAGCAGTACTTC. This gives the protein CASSRGGEGAYEQYF.

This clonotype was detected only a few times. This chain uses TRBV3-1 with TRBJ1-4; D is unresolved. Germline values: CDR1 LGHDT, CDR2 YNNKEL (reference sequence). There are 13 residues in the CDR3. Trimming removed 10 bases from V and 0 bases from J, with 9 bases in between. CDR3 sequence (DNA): TGTGCCACCTCCGGGCCAACTAATGAAAAACTGTTTTTT. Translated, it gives CATSGPTNEKLFF.

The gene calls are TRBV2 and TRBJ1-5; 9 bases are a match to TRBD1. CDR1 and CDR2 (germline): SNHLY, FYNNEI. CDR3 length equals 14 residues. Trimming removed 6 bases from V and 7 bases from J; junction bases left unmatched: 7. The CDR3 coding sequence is TGTGCCAGCAGGACGGACAGGGGCGGCCAGCCCCAGCATTTT. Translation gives CASRTDRGGQPQHF.

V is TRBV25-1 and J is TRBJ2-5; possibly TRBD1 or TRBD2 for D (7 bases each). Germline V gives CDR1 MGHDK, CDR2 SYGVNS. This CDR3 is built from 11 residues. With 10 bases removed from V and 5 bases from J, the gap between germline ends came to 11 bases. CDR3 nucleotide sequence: TGTGCCATTCAGGGGGGGGAGACCCAGTACTTC. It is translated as CAIQGGETQYF.

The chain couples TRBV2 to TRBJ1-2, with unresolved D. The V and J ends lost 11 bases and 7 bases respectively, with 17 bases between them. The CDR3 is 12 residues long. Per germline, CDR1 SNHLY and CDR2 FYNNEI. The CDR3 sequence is CAGWRAGVGYTF. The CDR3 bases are TGTGCCGGTTGGAGGGCTGGAGTTGGCTACACCTTC.

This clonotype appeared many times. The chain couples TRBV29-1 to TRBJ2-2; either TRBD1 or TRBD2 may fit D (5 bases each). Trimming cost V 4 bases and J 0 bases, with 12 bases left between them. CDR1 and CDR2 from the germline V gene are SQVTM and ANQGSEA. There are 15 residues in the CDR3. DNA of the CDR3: TGCAGCGTTGTGAGGGGCCCTACGAACACCGGGGAGCTGTTTTTT. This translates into CSVVRGPTNTGELFF.

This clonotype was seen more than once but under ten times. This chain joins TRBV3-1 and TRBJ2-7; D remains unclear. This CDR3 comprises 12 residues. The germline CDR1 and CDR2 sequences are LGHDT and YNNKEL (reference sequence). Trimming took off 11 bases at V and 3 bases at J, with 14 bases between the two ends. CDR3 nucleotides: TGTGCCTGCAAGGGTAGCAGCTACGAGCAGTACTTC. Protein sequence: CACKGSSYEQYF.

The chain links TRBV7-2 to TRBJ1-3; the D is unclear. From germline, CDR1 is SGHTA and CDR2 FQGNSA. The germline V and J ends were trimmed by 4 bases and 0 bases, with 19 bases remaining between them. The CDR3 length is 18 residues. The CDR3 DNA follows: TGTGCCAGCAGCTCCCCGTCTGGCAGAGATATCTCTGGAAACACCATATATTTT. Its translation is CASSSPSGRDISGNTIYF.

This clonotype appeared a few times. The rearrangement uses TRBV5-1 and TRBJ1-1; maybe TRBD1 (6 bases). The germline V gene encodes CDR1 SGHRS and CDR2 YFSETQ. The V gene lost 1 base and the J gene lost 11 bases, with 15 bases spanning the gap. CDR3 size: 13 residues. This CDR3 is CASSLSTGLAAFF. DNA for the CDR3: TGCGCCAGCAGCTTGTCCACAGGGTTGGCGGCTTTCTTT.

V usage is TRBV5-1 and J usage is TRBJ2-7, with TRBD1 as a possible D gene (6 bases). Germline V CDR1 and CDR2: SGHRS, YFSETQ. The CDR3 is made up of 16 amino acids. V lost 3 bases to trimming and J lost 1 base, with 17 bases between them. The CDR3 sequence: CASSSRGGLDSYEQYF. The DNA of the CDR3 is TGCGCCAGCAGCTCTCGTGGGGGCCTGGATTCCTACGAGCAGTACTTC.

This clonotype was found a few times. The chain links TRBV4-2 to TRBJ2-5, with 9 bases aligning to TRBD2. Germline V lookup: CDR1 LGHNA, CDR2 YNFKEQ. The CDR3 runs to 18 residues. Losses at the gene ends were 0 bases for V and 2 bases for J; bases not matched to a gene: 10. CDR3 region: CASSQDRWASGGQETQYF. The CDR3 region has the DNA TGTGCCAGCAGCCAAGATCGTTGGGCCAGCGGGGGGCAAGAGACCCAGTACTTC.